These T cell receptor beta chains were read from a single sample in a study of cytomegalovirus exposure and HLA in healthy donors. Produced via immunoSEQ multiplex PCR; TCRdb's table is partial and in-frame only. The top ten clones hold less than 3% of a sample with 200,000 to 250,000 clones, about three quarters of them seen once. What was sequenced was PBMCs. All receptors derive from a woman aged 60-75 years in good health and CMV-seropositive. CDR3s include the opening cysteine and the closing phenylalanine or tryptophan. Each record gives: J gene, clone size, D gene, CDR3 length, V gene, CDR3 DNA, CDR3 protein. A D gene is named only where the DNA matches it firmly. Size tells how often a clone was seen (once, few, many) or the class of an expanded clone, and some rows leave it out.

TRBJ2-2	.	.	16	TRBV4-2	TGTGCCAGCAGCCAAGATAACGGTGCCGGGGGGCGGGAGCTGTTTTTT	CASSQDNGAGGRELFF
TRBJ1-6	.	.	16	TRBV30	TGTGCCTGGAGTGCTGGAGGCGGGTGGAGGAATTCACCCCTCCACTTT	CAWSAGGGWRNSPLHF
TRBJ1-3	.	TRBD1	11	TRBV29-1	TGCAGCGGTCGGACAGGAGACACCATATATTTT	CSGRTGDTIYF
TRBJ1-2	few	.	18	TRBV9	TGTGCCAGCAGATCACGCTTAAATCATGACAACAGATACTATGGCTACACCTTC	CASRSRLNHDNRYYGYTF
TRBJ1-1	.	.	12	TRBV18	TGTGCCAGCTCTAGCAGGGCCACTGAAGCTTTCTTT	CASSSRATEAFF
TRBJ2-7	.	.	18	TRBV10-3	TGTGCCATCAGTGAGTCGAGAGGGAAGGAGCTGTCCGTATACGAGCAGTACTTC	CAISESRGKELSVYEQYF
TRBJ2-1	.	.	17	TRBV7-9	TGTGCCAGCAGCTTAGGGTTATCACTAACCTCTTACAATGAGCAGTTCTTC	CASSLGLSLTSYNEQFF
TRBJ1-2	.	TRBD1	15	TRBV7-2	TGTGCCAGCAGCTTAAGAACAGGGGGCAATCGAGGCTACACCTTC	CASSLRTGGNRGYTF
TRBJ2-2	.	TRBD2	18	TRBV28	TGTGCCAGCAGTTTAAGATCCAGCGGGGGGCCTAACACCGGGGAGCTGTTTTTT	CASSLRSSGGPNTGELFF
TRBJ2-2	once	.	13	TRBV18	TGTGCCAGCTCTCCCGCAGGCACCGGGGAGCTGTTTTTT	CASSPAGTGELFF
TRBJ2-5	.	TRBD1	15	TRBV29-1	TGCAGCGTCGGAGGGGACAGGGGGTCAGTAGAGACCCAGTACTTC	CSVGGDRGSVETQYF
TRBJ2-5	.	TRBD2	15	TRBV9	TGTGCCAGTACACGAGCGGGGGGCCCGGGAGAGACCCAGTACTTC	CASTRAGGPGETQYF
TRBJ1-1	.	.	17	TRBV7-8	TGTGCCAGCAGCCCCGTTCCAGGACAGAGAATGAACACTGAAGCTTTCTTT	CASSPVPGQRMNTEAFF
TRBJ2-1	once	TRBD2	17	TRBV6-1	TGTGCCAGCAGTGAATCGGGTAGCGGGAGGGCCTGGAATGAGCAGTTCTTC	CASSESGSGRAWNEQFF
TRBJ1-1	.	TRBD1	13	TRBV12-5	TGTGCTAGTGGTCAGGGACAGCCCACTGAAGCTTTCTTT	CASGQGQPTEAFF
TRBJ1-2	once	.	13	TRBV19	TGTGCCAGTAGTATTTCAGTAAACTATGGCTACACCTTC	CASSISVNYGYTF
TRBJ1-6	.	TRBD1	13	TRBV6-1	TGTGCCAGCAGGGGGACAGTGGGGTCACCCCTCCACTTT	CASRGTVGSPLHF
TRBJ2-3	.	TRBD1	16	TRBV4-2	TGTGCCAGCAGCCAAGATTGGGGACAGTTGGGAGATACGCAGTATTTT	CASSQDWGQLGDTQYF
TRBJ2-1	.	TRBD2	16	TRBV19	TGTGCCAGTAGTACTAGCGGGGCCAAAATCTACAATGAGCAGTTCTTC	CASSTSGAKIYNEQFF
TRBJ1-1	.	TRBD1	15	TRBV4-1	TGCGCCAGCAGCCAAGCACAGGGGGCGGACACTGAAGCTTTCTTT	CASSQAQGADTEAFF
TRBJ2-7	.	TRBD1	12	TRBV18	TGTGCCAGCTCACCAGCCGGGACAGGGAATTTCTTC	CASSPAGTGNFF
TRBJ2-7	.	.	14	TRBV5-1	TGCGCCAGCAGCCCCCGGGACATAGCCTACGAGCAGTACTTC	CASSPRDIAYEQYF
TRBJ1-1	.	.	12	TRBV6-5	TGTGCCAGCAGTCTGGCACGGGGTGAAGCTTTCTTT	CASSLARGEAFF
TRBJ1-1	.	.	13	TRBV6-6	TGTGCCAGCAGTCCTTCCCGTCAGGGGACGGCTTTCTTT	CASSPSRQGTAFF
TRBJ2-5	.	.	14	TRBV25-1	TGTGCCAGCAGTGAATCCGGGTCCCGCGAGACCCAGTACTTC	CASSESGSRETQYF
TRBJ1-1	once	.	14	TRBV28	TGTGCCAGCAGTTTCAGGGTGTTGAACACTGAAGCTTTCTTT	CASSFRVLNTEAFF
TRBJ1-1	.	.	14	TRBV5-1	TGCGCCAGCAGCTCTCAAACAGGGAACACTGAAGCTTTCTTT	CASSSQTGNTEAFF
TRBJ2-1	.	TRBD1	14	TRBV10-3	TGTGCCATCAGGGACAGGGACTCCTACAATGAGCAGTTCTTC	CAIRDRDSYNEQFF
TRBJ1-1	.	.	13	TRBV6-1	TGTGCCAGCAGTGAACAGGGTTACACTGAAGCTTTCTTT	CASSEQGYTEAFF
TRBJ1-2	.	TRBD1	15	TRBV7-2	TGTGCCAGCAGCCCAACAGGGGGGAATAGGTATGGCTACACCTTC	CASSPTGGNRYGYTF
TRBJ1-3	.	.	16	TRBV30	TGTGCCTGGAGTGTCTTATCTTCAGGGTCTGGAAACACCATATATTTT	CAWSVLSSGSGNTIYF
TRBJ1-3	.	TRBD1	14	TRBV2	TGTGCCAGCAGTTCGTTGGACAGGGAGAACACCATATATTTT	CASSSLDRENTIYF
TRBJ2-7	.	.	14	TRBV30	TGTGCCTGGAGTGTAGGAGGCAGGGGTTACGAGCAGTACTTC	CAWSVGGRGYEQYF
TRBJ2-7	.	.	12	TRBV6-6	TGTGCCAGCAGTTCCCCAGCCTACGAGCAGTACTTC	CASSSPAYEQYF
TRBJ2-1	.	TRBD2	16	TRBV14	TGTGCCAGCAGCCCCCGACTAGCCGCTACCTACAATGAGCAGTTCTTC	CASSPRLAATYNEQFF
TRBJ2-7	once	.	14	TRBV10-3	TGTGCCATCAACCCTCGACAGGACACCTACGAGCAGTACTTC	CAINPRQDTYEQYF
TRBJ1-5	.	.	15	TRBV11-2	TGTGCCAGCAACACCAGGGGTCTCAGCAATCAGCCCCAGCATTTT	CASNTRGLSNQPQHF
TRBJ1-2	.	TRBD1	11	TRBV7-2	TGTGCCATAGACAGGGTCTATGGCTACACCTTC	CAIDRVYGYTF